These 24 T cell receptor beta chains were all obtained from the same sample, sequenced in a study of blood T cell repertoires in COVID-19. Sequenced by immunoSEQ multiplex PCR; TCRdb stores in-frame clones only, minus some. The data hold some 110,000 clones, with approximately 87% observed a single time. The sample comprised peripheral blood. All receptors come from a man between 70 and 80 years old who had recovered from COVID-19.

The chain employs TRBV6-5 and TRBJ2-3, with TRBD2 matching 7 bases. This CDR3 spans 15 amino acids. The trim removed 7 bases at V and 2 bases at J, leaving 9 bases unmatched. Germline V lookup: CDR1 MNHEY, CDR2 SVGAGI. CDR3 sequence: CASKLSTSATDTQYF. CDR3 coding DNA: TGTGCCAGCAAGCTAAGCACTAGCGCCACAGATACGCAGTATTTT.

The chain uses TRBV29-1 and TRBJ1-1; a weak D match, TRBD1 (5 bases). Germline V CDR1 and CDR2: SQVTM, ANQGSEA. The CDR3 covers 12 residues. V lost 4 bases to trimming and J lost 6 bases, with 12 bases between them. The CDR3 DNA is TGCAGCGTTGTCTCCGGGGACTCTGAAGCTTTCTTT. The encoded protein is CSVVSGDSEAFF.

This chain uses TRBV5-1 with TRBJ2-1, with 12 positions matching TRBD2. CDR3 size: 17 residues. The V and J ends lost 4 bases and 2 bases, in that order; junction bases with no gene match: 7. CDR1 SGHRS and CDR2 YFSETQ come from the germline V gene. CDR3 amino acids: CASSLRTSGVAYNEQFF. The CDR3 nucleotides are TGCGCCAGCAGCCTTAGGACTAGCGGGGTTGCCTACAATGAGCAGTTCTTC.

The chain couples TRBV3-1 (or the pseudogene TRBV3-2) to TRBJ1-6; the D gene is possibly TRBD1 (6 bases). The V gene's germline CDR1 is LGHDT and CDR2 YNNKEL (reference sequence). The V end was cut by 3 bases, the J end by 5 bases, with 23 bases between. This CDR3 region has 19 residues. The CDR3, as DNA: TGTGCCAGCAGCCACCGCTACGGCGGGGGGCTAAGGAATAATTCACCCCTCCACTTT. Amino acids: CASSHRYGGGLRNNSPLHF.

The CDR3 here is CASSLGAAGELFF. DNA of the CDR3: TGCGCCAGCAGCTTGGGGGCCGCCGGGGAGCTGTTTTTT. J is TRBJ2-2 and V is TRBV5-1; D is unresolved. The CDR3 totals 13 residues. V was trimmed by 0 bases and J by 6 bases, leaving 6 bases between them. Germline V gene data show CDR1 as SGHRS and CDR2 as YFSETQ.

V usage is TRBV30 and J usage is TRBJ1-6; D is perhaps TRBD1 (5 bases). The CDR3 length is 13 residues. Germline CDR1 reads GTSNPN; CDR2 reads SVGIG (reference sequence). V lost 0 bases to trimming and J lost 6 bases, with 6 bases between them. The CDR3 sequence: CAWSVGANSPLHF. The CDR3 bases are TGTGCCTGGAGTGTAGGGGCTAATTCACCCCTCCACTTT.

The rearrangement joins TRBV12-3 or TRBV12-4 to TRBJ2-7; no firm D call. The CDR3 totals 13 residues. Trimming stripped 2 bases from V and 2 bases from J, with 7 bases between. DNA for the CDR3: TGTGCCAGCAGTTTATCCGTCCCCTACGAGCAGTACTTC. Residues: CASSLSVPYEQYF.

The chain carries TRBV28 and TRBJ1-1; 9 bases align to TRBD1. J gave up 11 bases and V 3 bases, and 7 bases lay outside the gene matches. The CDR3 extends over 13 amino acids. Germline V gives CDR1 MDHEN, CDR2 SYDVKM. The CDR3 sequence is CASSFRDRALAFF. The CDR3 region has the DNA TGTGCCAGCAGTTTCCGGGACAGGGCTTTGGCTTTCTTT.

The genes are TRBV14 and TRBJ2-7; D possibly corresponds to TRBD2 (6 bases). The CDR3 runs to 15 residues. V lost 0 bases and J lost 9, with 18 bases in between. Germline V gives CDR1 SGHDN, CDR2 FVKESK. This chain's CDR3 is CASSQDHGGGSLQYF. The CDR3 nucleotides are TGTGCCAGCAGCCAAGATCACGGGGGTGGAAGTCTGCAGTACTTC.

The V gene is TRBV5-6, the J gene TRBJ2-1; 13 bases map to TRBD2. Trimming took 4 bases from V and 9 from J; bases not matched to a gene: 7. Germline CDR1 is SGHDT and CDR2 is YYEEEE. The CDR3 runs 15 residues. As DNA, the CDR3 is TGTGCCAGCAGCCATAGACTAGCGGGAGGACTTGAGCAGTTCTTC. It yields the protein CASSHRLAGGLEQFF.

The chain joins TRBV18 to TRBJ1-5, with 8 nucleotides matching TRBD1. J was trimmed by 4 bases and V by 6 bases; bases with no gene match: 8. Germline V gene sequence: CDR1 KGHSH, CDR2 LQKENI. This CDR3 is built from 15 residues. As DNA, the CDR3 is TGTGCCAGCTCGGAGGACAGGGCAGCAAATCAGCCCCAGCATTTT. Translated: CASSEDRAANQPQHF.

This chain connects TRBV28 to TRBJ2-2; D is ambiguous. The CDR3 consists of 15 residues. Per the germline V gene, CDR1 is MDHEN and CDR2 is SYDVKM. V was cut by 4 bases and J by 3 bases, with 12 bases left in between. CDR3 loop: CASSSPAGYTGELFF. For the CDR3, the DNA is TGTGCCAGCAGTTCCCCCGCAGGATACACCGGGGAGCTGTTTTTT. Based on the CDR3 plus reference TRBV28 and TRBJ2-2, the full variable domain is DVKVTQSSRYLVKRTGEKVFLECVQDMDHENMFWYRQDPGLGLRLIYFSYDVKMKEKGDIPEGYSVSREKKERFSLILESASTNQTSMYLCASSSPAGYTGELFFGEGSRLTVL.

The J gene is TRBJ1-6, the V gene TRBV20-1; perhaps TRBD1 as D (6 bases). Germline-derived CDR1 and CDR2 are DFQATT and SNEGSKA (reference sequence). V lost 3 bases and J lost 10, with 13 bases in between. The CDR3 consists of 13 residues. The CDR3 DNA reads as TGCAGTGCTAGTTTGCAGGGGCAATCACCCCTCCACTTT. Translation gives CSASLQGQSPLHF.

The CDR3 protein is CASRRDIVTDTQYF. Here the CDR3 DNA reads TGTGCCAGCAGACGGGACATTGTCACAGATACGCAGTATTTT. The rearrangement joins TRBV13 to TRBJ2-3, with D possibly being TRBD1 (6 bases). V shed 6 bases and J shed 2 bases, with 12 bases lying between them. CDR3 length: 14 residues. Germline V gene sequence: CDR1 PRHDT, CDR2 FYEKMQ (reference sequence).

V is TRBV5-1 and J is TRBJ2-3; D may be TRBD2 (6 bases). The CDR3 is made up of 14 amino acids. Deletions cut 6 bases from V and 4 bases from J, with 15 bases between. Germline V gene lookup returns CDR1 SGHRS and CDR2 YFSETQ. The CDR3 DNA sequence: TGCGCCAGCAAGGTCGGGGGAGATTCAGATACGCAGTATTTT. It codes for CASKVGGDSDTQYF.

CDR3 region: CASSPPSGGANNEQFF. CDR3 bases: TGTGCCAGCTCACCACCGAGCGGGGGAGCTAACAATGAGCAGTTCTTC. V gene TRBV18 combines with J gene TRBJ2-1, with 8 nucleotides matching TRBD2. The CDR3 is 16 amino acids. The J segment lost 5 bases and the V segment lost 0 bases, leaving 6 bases of the junction unmatched. In germline, CDR1 is KGHSH, CDR2 LQKENI.

V usage is TRBV2 and J usage is TRBJ2-7; 12 bases are shared with TRBD2. The V gene end was trimmed by 5 bases and the J gene end by 5 bases; junction bases not matched to a gene: 7. The germline V gene encodes CDR1 SNHLY and CDR2 FYNNEI. The CDR3 contains 15 residues. The CDR3 sequence: CASSPWTSGADEQYF. The CDR3 region has the DNA TGTGCCAGCAGTCCATGGACTAGCGGGGCCGACGAGCAGTACTTC.

This clone was recorded once. This chain uses TRBV5-1 with TRBJ2-1, with TRBD2 identical over 7 bases. The germline CDR1 and CDR2 sequences are SGHRS and YFSETQ. The CDR3 has 16 amino acids. V dropped 1 base and J dropped 4; count of bases not matched to a gene: 8. CDR3 coding DNA: TGCGCCAGCAGCTTGTTACGACGGGGGGAATACAATGAGCAGTTCTTC. Protein product: CASSLLRRGEYNEQFF.

The chain uses TRBV18 and TRBJ1-2, with a tentative D call TRBD1 (6 bases). V was pared by 3 bases and J by 2 bases, with 10 bases between. The CDR3 length is 14 residues. Germline V gene sequence: CDR1 KGHSH, CDR2 LQKENI. For the CDR3, the DNA is TGTGCCAGCTCACCGGCAGGGGAGAACTATGGCTACACCTTC. Its protein is CASSPAGENYGYTF.

The chain combines TRBV7-8 with TRBJ2-5; D is perhaps TRBD1 (5 bases). The CDR3 runs to 15 residues. From germline, CDR1 is SGHVS and CDR2 FQNEAQ. Trimming removed 2 bases at V and 3 bases at J, with 13 bases between. CDR3 bases: TGTGCCAGCAGCTTATGGGGCAGCGCCGAAGAGACCCAGTACTTC. It specifies CASSLWGSAEETQYF.

V gene TRBV11-2 combines with J gene TRBJ2-7; 11 nucleotides align to TRBD2. The CDR3 totals 15 residues. V dropped 6 bases and J dropped 1; count of bases not matched to a gene: 5. Germline values: CDR1 SGHAT, CDR2 FQNNGV. CDR3 protein: CASRGGLAESYEQYF. Written as DNA, the CDR3 is TGTGCCAGCAGGGGGGGACTAGCGGAGTCCTACGAGCAGTACTTC.

The J gene is TRBJ2-5, the V gene TRBV7-3; D gene uncertain. CDR1 and CDR2 (germline): SGHTA, FQGTGA. V was cut by 5 bases and J by 2 bases, with 9 bases left in between. This CDR3 spans 13 amino acids. The CDR3 DNA follows: TGTGCCAGCAGCAGGAGTGTTCAAGAGACCCAGTACTTC. It yields the protein CASSRSVQETQYF. Together with reference TRBV7-3 and TRBJ2-5, the CDR3 gives the full variable domain: GAGVSQTPSNKVTEKGKYVELRCDPISGHTALYWYRQSLGQGPEFLIYFQGTGAADDSGLPNDRFFAVRPEGSVSTLKIQRTERGDSAVYLCASSRSVQETQYFGPGTRLLVL.

This clone was observed once. The rearrangement links TRBV19 to TRBJ1-5, with 9 bases aligning to TRBD1. The V gene's germline CDR1 is LNHDA and CDR2 SQIVND (reference sequence). V lost 9 bases, J lost 5 bases, and 5 bases stayed unmatched. CDR3 length: 13 residues. The CDR3 region is CASSDRGDQPQHF. The CDR3 region has the DNA TGTGCCAGCTCGGACAGGGGTGATCAGCCCCAGCATTTT.

J is TRBJ2-5 and V is TRBV7-7; TRBD2 matches 9 bases. This CDR3 comprises 16 residues. V shed 5 bases and J 2 bases; nucleotides not matched to a gene: 9. Germline V CDR1 and CDR2: SSHAT, FNYEAQ (reference sequence). This CDR3 reads CASSRNSGLAQETQYF. In DNA form, the CDR3 reads TGTGCCAGCAGCCGAAATTCGGGACTAGCTCAAGAGACCCAGTACTTC.